This TCR beta chain was obtained from a study of T-cell memory formation after mild COVID-19. In the study overall: Largely donor-specific sequence clusters came from two donors.

Each CDR3 protein gets one entry after TCRdb re-called the 5' RACE reads with MiXCR. The sample has some 340,000 distinct CDR3 sequences; around 13% are singletons. General observations from the study: Some responding clones appeared in pre-infection memory, suggesting cross-reactive memory joined. CM and EM subsets held most contracting CD4+ clones; EMRA held CD8+ ones.

The CDR3 length is 15 residues. The germline V gene encodes CDR1 SSHAT and CDR2 FNYEAQ (reference sequence). This clonotype was seen only a few times. The antigen remains undetermined. The junction departs from germline at one end; a sequencing error may be responsible. The chain joins TRBV7-7 to TRBJ2-3; TRBD1 or TRBD2 may be the D gene (5 bases each). The TCR comes from a man aged 18 to 29 who had mild COVID-19 (a few samples of this study predate the infection). Cell type and time point are not known. Sequenced material: PBMCs or a T cell subset sorted from them (not recorded which). The CDR3 reads CASSDGAGRTDTQYF. The CDR3 DNA follows: TGTGCTAGCAGCGATGGGGCGGGTCGCACAGATACGCAGTATTTT. Full variable domain (remainder filled in from reference TRBV7-7 and TRBJ2-3): GAGVSQSPRYKVTKRGQDVTLRCDPISSHATLYWYQQALGQGPEFLTYFNYEAQPDKSGLPSDRFSAERPEGSISTLTIQRTEQRDSAMYRCASSDGAGRTDTQYFGPGTRLTVL.